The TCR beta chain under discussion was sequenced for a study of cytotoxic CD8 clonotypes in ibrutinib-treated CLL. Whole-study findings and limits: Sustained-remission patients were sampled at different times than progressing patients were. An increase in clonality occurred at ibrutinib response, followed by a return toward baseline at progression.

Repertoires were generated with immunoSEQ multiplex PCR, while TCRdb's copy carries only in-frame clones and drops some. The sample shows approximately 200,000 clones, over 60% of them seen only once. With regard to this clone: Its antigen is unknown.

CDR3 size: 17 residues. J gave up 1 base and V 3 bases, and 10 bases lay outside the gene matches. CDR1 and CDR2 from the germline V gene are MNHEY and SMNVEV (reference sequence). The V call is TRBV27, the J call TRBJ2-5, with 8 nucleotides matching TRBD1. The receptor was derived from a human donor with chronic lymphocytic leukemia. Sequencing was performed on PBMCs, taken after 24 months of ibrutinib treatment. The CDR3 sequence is CASSFASGRGPQETQYF. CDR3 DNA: TGTGCCAGCAGTTTTGCTTCGGGCAGGGGGCCCCAAGAGACCCAGTACTTC.